This T cell receptor (beta chain) comes out of a study of OX40 agonist ivuxolimab in advanced cancers. Study summary: The patients got ivuxolimab, which is an agonistic anti-OX40 (CD134) antibody. Anti-PD-1, anti-PD-L1 or anti-CTLA-4 therapy given earlier was allowed, and 40% had some.

Study outcomes and limitations: Clonal expansion in partial responders at 0.1-3.0 mg/kg ranked among the lowest.

Trimming removed 8 bases from V and 4 bases from J; junction bases left unmatched: 5. This CDR3 is built from 13 residues. Per the germline V gene, CDR1 is MGHDK and CDR2 is SYGVNS. Blood specimens came from baseline, cycle 4 day 1, and cycle 7 day 1. Concerning this clone itself: Its target is not known.

Assay used: immunoSEQ multiplex PCR; TCRdb lists only in-frame clones, some missing. The sample lists some 110,000 clones, around 93% occurring once. The chain recombines TRBV25-1 with TRBJ1-3; 7 nucleotides agree with TRBD1. Material: CD4+ or CD8+ T cells sorted from blood, obtained in a trial of the OX40 agonist ivuxolimab. The TCR originated in an adult with an advanced solid tumor such as melanoma, head and neck, liver or kidney cancer. CDR3 bases: TGTGCCAGCGGAGCAGGGGGGGGAAACACCATATATTTT. Translation: CASGAGGGNTIYF.